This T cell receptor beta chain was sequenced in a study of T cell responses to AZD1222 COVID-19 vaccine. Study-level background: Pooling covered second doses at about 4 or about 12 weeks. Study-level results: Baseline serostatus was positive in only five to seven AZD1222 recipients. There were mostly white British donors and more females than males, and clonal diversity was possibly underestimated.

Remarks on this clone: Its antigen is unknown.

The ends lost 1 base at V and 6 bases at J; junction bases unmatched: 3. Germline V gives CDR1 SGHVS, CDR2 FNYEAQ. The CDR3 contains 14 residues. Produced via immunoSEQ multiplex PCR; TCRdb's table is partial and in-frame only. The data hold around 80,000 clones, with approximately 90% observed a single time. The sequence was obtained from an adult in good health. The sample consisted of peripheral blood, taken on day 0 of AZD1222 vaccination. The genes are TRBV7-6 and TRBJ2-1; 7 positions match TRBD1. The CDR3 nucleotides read TGTGCCAGCAGCTTAGAGGGGGCCAGCAATGAGCAGTTCTTC. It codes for CASSLEGASNEQFF.